This passage covers 13 T cell receptor beta chains from one sample sequenced in a study of blood T cell repertoires in COVID-19 (dated by TCRdb to 2020 to 2022). Libraries were built with the immunoSEQ multiplex PCR assay. TCRdb obtained this table from immuneACCESS and retained in-frame rearrangements with V and J assigned. These tables miss some clones; where compared with another copy, unresolved V genes account for less than half of the shortfall, and the remainder is unexplained. The table for this sample lists tens of thousands of clones; 85% to 90% of them were counted only once. Roughly 15% of the sample belongs to the ten largest clones. The sequenced material came from peripheral blood. The receptors originated from a man aged 65 to 85 with acute or convalescent COVID-19.

This clone was picked up one time. This chain joins TRBV3-1 (or the pseudogene TRBV3-2) and TRBJ2-2; 9 bases are shared with TRBD2. V lost 2 bases to trimming and J lost 6 bases; unmatched junction nucleotides: 1. Germline V gives CDR1 LGHDT, CDR2 YNNKEL (reference sequence). CDR3 size: 14 residues. The CDR3, as DNA: TGTGCCAGCAGCCAATTAGCGGGGGCCGGGGAGCTGTTTTTT. Its translation is CASSQLAGAGELFF.

To note about this clone: The same CDR3 can be traced to other DNA sequences in this sample. This chain joins TRBV18 and TRBJ2-2; D remains ambiguous. The germline CDR1 and CDR2 sequences are KGHSH and LQKENI. The CDR3 is made up of 11 amino acids. The V and J ends lost 5 bases and 8 bases respectively, with 6 bases between them. The CDR3 protein is CASSSVGELFF. The CDR3 coding sequence is TGTGCCAGCTCATCGGTAGGGGAGCTGTTTTTT.

This chain joins TRBV7-2 and TRBJ2-5; D gene unclear. Germline CDR1 is SGHTA and CDR2 is FQGNSA. V lost 5 bases to trimming and J lost 4 bases, with 14 bases between them. The CDR3 loop spans 14 amino acids. The CDR3 here is CASSRTRSLETQYF. CDR3 DNA: TGTGCCAGCAGCCGTACGCGGAGTCTAGAGACCCAGTACTTC.

J is TRBJ2-2 and V is TRBV13; weak D call: TRBD1 (5 bases). This CDR3 contains 16 residues. Trimming left V 2 bases short and J 2 bases short, with 12 bases between. Per the germline V gene, CDR1 is PRHDT and CDR2 is FYEKMQ (reference sequence). This CDR3 is CASSLFSGLNTGELFF. CDR3 bases: TGTGCCAGCAGCTTATTTTCAGGGTTAAACACCGGGGAGCTGTTTTTT.

The chain employs TRBV27 and TRBJ2-5; D is undetermined. The germline V gene encodes CDR1 MNHEY and CDR2 SMNVEV (reference sequence). The CDR3 is 12 amino acids. V lost 3 bases and J 5 bases, leaving 7 bases between the germline ends. CDR3 sequence reads: CASSFFGETQYF. In DNA, the CDR3 is TGTGCCAGCAGTTTCTTCGGTGAGACCCAGTACTTC.

The V and J genes are TRBV6-6 and TRBJ1-1; D not certain. The CDR3 contains 14 residues. CDR1 MNHNY and CDR2 SVGAGI come from the germline V gene (reference sequence). Trimming left V 0 bases short and J 3 bases short, with 8 bases between. CDR3 protein: CASSYSRGYTEAFF. In nucleotides, the CDR3 is TGTGCCAGCAGTTACTCGAGAGGCTACACTGAAGCTTTCTTT.

The rearrangement links TRBV5-4 to TRBJ2-2; D remains unclear. The CDR3 spans 12 residues. In germline, CDR1 is SGHNT, CDR2 YYREEE (reference sequence). V was trimmed by 5 bases and J by 6 bases, leaving 8 bases between them. As DNA, the CDR3 is TGTGCCAGCAGTTTTCATGCCGGGGAGCTGTTTTTT. This translates into CASSFHAGELFF.

This clone was observed a single time. Other DNA sequences from this sample encode an identical CDR3 as well. The CDR3 nucleotides are TGCAGCGGAGGACAGGGGAACACTGAAGCTTTCTTT. Translating gives CSGGQGNTEAFF. The V and J genes are TRBV29-1 and TRBJ1-1; 8 bases align to TRBD1. The length of the CDR3 is 12 residues. V shed 7 bases and J 1 base; nucleotides not matched to a gene: 2. The germline V gene has CDR1 SQVTM and CDR2 ANQGSEA. The full variable domain, completed using reference TRBV29-1 and TRBJ1-1, is SAVISQKPSRDICQRGTSLTIQCQVDSQVTMMFWYRQQPGQSLTLIATANQGSEATYESGFVIDKFPISRPNLTFSTLTVSNMSPEDSSIYLCSGGQGNTEAFFGQGTRLTVV.

This clone was recorded once. The chain is built from TRBV30 and TRBJ1-5; 9 positions match TRBD1. Looked up from germline, CDR1 is GTSNPN and CDR2 is SVGIG (reference sequence). The CDR3 is 16 amino acids. The V gene end was trimmed by 4 bases and the J gene end by 4 bases; junction bases not matched to a gene: 11. CDR3 amino acids: CAWTGSGTGRNQPQHF. The CDR3 coding sequence is TGTGCCTGGACCGGGTCCGGGACAGGGAGAAATCAGCCCCAGCATTTT.

This clone was detected once. The rearrangement uses TRBV27 and TRBJ1-1; TRBD1 aligns across 7 bases. V was clipped by 5 bases and J by 3 bases; unmatched bases: 6. The germline CDR1 and CDR2 sequences are MNHEY and SMNVEV (reference sequence). This CDR3 has 14 amino acids. For the CDR3, the DNA is TGTGCCAGCAGTCCGACAGGGTGGTACACTGAAGCTTTCTTT. Amino acids: CASSPTGWYTEAFF.

The chain has TRBV7-9 and TRBJ2-2; D is perhaps TRBD1 (6 bases). Germline-derived CDR1 and CDR2 are SEHNR and FQNEAQ (reference sequence). The CDR3 loop spans 12 amino acids. V lost 5 bases and J lost 6, with 7 bases in between. CDR3 in DNA: TGTGCCAGCAGCCAGGGGTCCGGGGAGCTGTTTTTT. Protein product: CASSQGSGELFF.

This clone was detected only a few times. This chain connects TRBV10-2 to TRBJ2-5, with D possibly matching TRBD1 (7 bases). This CDR3 spans 13 amino acids. V was clipped by 5 bases and J by 4 bases, with 11 bases between them. Germline V gives CDR1 WSHSY, CDR2 SAAADI. The CDR3: CASSRQGGETQYF. In DNA, the CDR3 is TGCGCCAGCAGTCGCCAGGGGGGAGAGACCCAGTACTTC.

The chain couples TRBV30 to TRBJ1-2; weak D call: TRBD1 (6 bases). CDR3 length: 14 residues. Trimming shortened V by 7 bases and J by 3 bases, and 18 bases separated the two germline ends. The germline CDR1 and CDR2 sequences are GTSNPN and SVGIG (reference sequence). The CDR3 nucleotides are TGTGCCTACAACAGGGTGTCGGTGGACTATGGCTACACCTTC. Translation gives CAYNRVSVDYGYTF.